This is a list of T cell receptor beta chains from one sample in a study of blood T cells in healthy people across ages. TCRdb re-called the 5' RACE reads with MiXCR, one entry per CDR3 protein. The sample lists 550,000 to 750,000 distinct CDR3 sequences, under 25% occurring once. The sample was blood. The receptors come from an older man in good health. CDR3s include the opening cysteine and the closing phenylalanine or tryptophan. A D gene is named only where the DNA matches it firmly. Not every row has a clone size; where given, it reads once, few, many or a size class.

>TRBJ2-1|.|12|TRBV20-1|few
CSASSTYNEQFF
TGCAGTGCTAGTTCTACCTACAATGAGCAGTTCTTC
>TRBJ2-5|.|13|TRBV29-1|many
CSVVTGRRETQYF
TGCAGCGTTGTTACAGGGCGACGAGAGACCCAGTACTTC
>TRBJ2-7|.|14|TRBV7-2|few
CASSPRTGPYEQYF
TGTGCCAGCAGCCCGAGGACGGGACCCTACGAGCAGTACTTC
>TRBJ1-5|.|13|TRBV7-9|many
CASSLQGNQPQHF
TGTGCCAGCAGCTTACAGGGGAATCAGCCCCAGCATTTT
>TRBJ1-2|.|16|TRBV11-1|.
CASSPGVGGSTYGYTF
TGTGCCAGCAGCCCCGGCGTTGGGGGGAGTACCTATGGCTACACCTTC
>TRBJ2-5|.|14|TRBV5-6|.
CASSLDYLQETQYF
TGTGCCAGCAGCTTGGACTACCTCCAAGAGACCCAGTACTTC
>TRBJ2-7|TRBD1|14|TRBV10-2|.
CASSEPGQGAEQYF
TGCGCCAGCAGTGAGCCGGGACAGGGCGCCGAGCAGTACTTC
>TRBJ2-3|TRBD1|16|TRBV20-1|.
CSATSGGGGVTDTQYF
TGCAGTGCTACCTCAGGGGGCGGAGGGGTCACAGATACGCAGTATTTT
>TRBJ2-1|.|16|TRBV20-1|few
CSARDDGTPSYNEQFF
TGCAGTGCTAGAGATGACGGGACTCCCTCCTACAATGAGCAGTTCTTC
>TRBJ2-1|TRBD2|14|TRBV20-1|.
CSAWPGTSANEQFF
TGCAGTGCTTGGCCTGGGACTAGCGCCAATGAGCAGTTCTTC
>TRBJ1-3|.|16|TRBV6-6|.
CASSYNIQSSGNTIYF
TGTGCCAGCAGTTACAATATCCAGAGCTCTGGAAACACCATATATTTT
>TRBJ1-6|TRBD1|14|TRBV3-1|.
CASSQVQGNSPLHF
TGTGCCAGCAGCCAAGTACAGGGGAATTCACCCCTCCACTTT
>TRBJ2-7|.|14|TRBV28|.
CTSSPRLTSYEQYF
TGTACCAGCAGCCCGAGACTGACTTCCTACGAGCAGTACTTC
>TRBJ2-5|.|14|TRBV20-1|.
CSARSGASRETQYF
TGCAGTGCTAGATCGGGGGCCAGCAGAGAGACCCAGTACTTC
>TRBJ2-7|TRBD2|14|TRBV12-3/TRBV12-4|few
CASSLGSGRYEQYF
TGTGCCAGCAGTTTGGGTAGCGGGAGATACGAGCAGTACTTC
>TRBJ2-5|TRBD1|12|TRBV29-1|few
CSVTGAQETQYF
TGCAGCGTCACAGGGGCCCAAGAGACCCAGTACTTC
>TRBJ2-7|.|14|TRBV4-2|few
CASSQSREWNEQYF
TGTGCCAGCAGCCAATCCCGGGAGTGGAACGAGCAGTACTTC
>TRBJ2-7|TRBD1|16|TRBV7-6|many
CASSLVTGMGNYEQYF
TGTGCCAGCAGCTTAGTGACAGGGATGGGGAACTACGAGCAGTACTTC
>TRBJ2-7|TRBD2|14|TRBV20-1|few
CSALAEGQAYEQYF
TGCAGTGCGCTAGCGGAAGGGCAAGCCTACGAGCAGTACTTC
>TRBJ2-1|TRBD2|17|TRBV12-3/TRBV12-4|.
CASSPTRAGGSYNEQFF
TGTGCCAGCTCGCCAACCAGGGCGGGAGGGTCCTACAATGAGCAGTTCTTC
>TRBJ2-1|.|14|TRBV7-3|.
CASSPRGSFNEQFF
TGTGCCAGCAGCCCTAGGGGATCCTTCAATGAGCAGTTCTTC
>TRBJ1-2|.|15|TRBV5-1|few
CASSSGGGSENGYTF
TGCGCCAGCAGCTCCGGTGGGGGTTCCGAAAATGGCTACACCTTC
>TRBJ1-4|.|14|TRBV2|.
CASSDLGAIEKLFF
TGTGCCAGCAGTGATTTGGGGGCTATTGAAAAACTGTTTTTT
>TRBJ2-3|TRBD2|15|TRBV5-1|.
CASSFASGGTDTQYF
TGCGCCAGCAGCTTCGCTAGCGGAGGCACAGATACGCAGTATTTT
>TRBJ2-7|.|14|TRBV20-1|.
CSARNANSSYEQYF
TGCAGTGCTAGAAACGCCAACAGCTCCTACGAGCAGTACTTC